This entry lists 21 T cell receptor beta chains sequenced from one sample in a study of cytomegalovirus exposure and HLA in healthy donors. PCR was performed using 60 Vbeta and 13 Jbeta primers. Assay used: immunoSEQ multiplex PCR; TCRdb lists only in-frame clones, some missing. This sample has about 190,000 clones, with roughly 80% found just once. The sequenced material came from PBMCs. Receptors originate from a man in his forties in good health and CMV-seropositive.

J is TRBJ2-1 and V is TRBV11-3, with a weak D call TRBD1 (6 bases). CDR1 is SGHNT and CDR2 is YENEEA in the germline V gene. The CDR3 length is 15 residues. Trimming left V 5 bases short and J 4 bases short, with 15 bases between. CDR3 sequence (DNA): TGTGCCAGCAGCCCCCGGACACAGGGTTACAATGAGCAGTTCTTC. Translation gives CASSPRTQGYNEQFF.

This chain connects TRBV5-1 to TRBJ1-2; TRBD1 is a possible D gene (5 bases). Germline V gives CDR1 SGHRS, CDR2 YFSETQ. The CDR3 loop spans 13 amino acids. Trimming stripped 4 bases from V and 3 bases from J, with 10 bases between. The DNA of the CDR3 is TGCGCCAGCAGCAGGACGGGGGACTATGGCTACACCTTC. Residues: CASSRTGDYGYTF.

The chain couples TRBV7-2 to TRBJ2-4, with D perhaps matching TRBD1 (6 bases). CDR3 length: 15 amino acids. Germline V CDR1 and CDR2: SGHTA, FQGNSA. V was shortened by 1 base and J by 3 bases, with 10 bases between the two germline ends. The CDR3 nucleotides are TGTGCCAGCAGCTTAGTCGGCAGGGGCAAAAACATTCAGTACTTC. Encoded protein: CASSLVGRGKNIQYF.

This chain joins TRBV4-3 and TRBJ1-6; possible D gene TRBD1, 5 bases. This CDR3 is built from 15 residues. Trimming took 4 bases from V and 7 from J, leaving 14 bases between them. Germline CDR1 LGHNA, CDR2 YSLEER. The CDR3 DNA reads TGCGCCAGCAGCCGGGCTGGGGCGGGAAATTCACCCCTCCACTTT. It codes for CASSRAGAGNSPLHF.

The CDR3: CASSLAESYEQYF. The CDR3 DNA is TGTGCCAGCAGCTTAGCGGAGTCCTACGAGCAGTACTTC. The chain joins TRBV11-2 to TRBJ2-7; D not resolved. The germline CDR1 and CDR2 sequences are SGHAT and FQNNGV. Trimming took off 1 base at V and 1 base at J, with 5 bases between the two ends. The CDR3 consists of 13 residues.

The J gene is TRBJ2-7, the V gene TRBV7-3; TRBD1 agrees at 9 bases. The CDR3 runs to 14 residues. J gave up 3 bases and V 2 bases, and 2 bases lay outside the gene matches. Germline V lookup: CDR1 SGHTA, CDR2 FQGTGA. CDR3 amino acids: CASSLGTGSYEQYF. DNA of the CDR3: TGTGCCAGCAGCTTAGGGACAGGGAGCTACGAGCAGTACTTC.

V gene TRBV6-5 combines with J gene TRBJ2-5; 7 bases agree with TRBD1. CDR1 and CDR2 from the germline V gene are MNHEY and SVGAGI. V gave up 1 base and J gave up 2 bases; unmatched junction bases: 4. The CDR3 extends over 15 amino acids. DNA for the CDR3: TGTGCCAGCAGTTACTACGACAGGGAACAAGAGACCCAGTACTTC. As protein: CASSYYDREQETQYF.

CDR3 bases: TGTGCCAGCAGCCTACAGGCCACACAGTACTTC. Protein sequence: CASSLQATQYF. J is TRBJ2-5 and V is TRBV7-2; a possible D gene is TRBD1 (5 bases). The CDR3 totals 11 residues. V was clipped by 5 bases and J by 11 bases, with 12 bases between them. CDR1 SGHTA and CDR2 FQGNSA come from the germline V gene.

The rearrangement links TRBV10-1 to TRBJ2-7; TRBD1 matches 9 bases. The CDR3 totals 16 residues. Losses at the gene ends were 4 bases for V and 5 bases for J; bases not matched to a gene: 12. Per the germline V gene, CDR1 is WNHNN and CDR2 is SYGVQD (reference sequence). The CDR3 DNA follows: TGCGCCAGCAGTGCAAACAGGGGGCCCGGAGGGGACGAGCAGTACTTC. This translates into CASSANRGPGGDEQYF.

The CDR3 bases are TGTGCCAGCACCTTACGACAGGCCAGCTACGAGCAGTACTTC. It is translated as CASTLRQASYEQYF. This sequence joins TRBV6-1 and TRBJ2-7, with D possibly being TRBD1 (6 bases). The CDR3 runs 14 residues. V lost 7 bases and J lost 3, with 16 bases in between. Germline values: CDR1 MNHNS, CDR2 SASEGT.

The chain has TRBV6-6 and TRBJ2-7; perhaps TRBD1 as D (6 bases). This CDR3 spans 13 amino acids. V was shortened by 10 bases and J by 7 bases, with 20 bases between the two germline ends. CDR1 is MNHNY and CDR2 is SVGAGI in the germline V gene (reference sequence). CDR3 sequence: CATHPGTPAEQYF. Written as DNA, the CDR3 is TGTGCCACCCATCCCGGGACACCCGCGGAGCAGTACTTC.

The CDR3 bases are TGTGCCAGCAGCCGTGACTGGCAAGAGACCCAGTACTTC. It is translated as CASSRDWQETQYF. The J gene is TRBJ2-5, the V gene TRBV7-2; D ambiguous. The V gene's germline CDR1 is SGHTA and CDR2 FQGNSA. Trimming took 5 bases from V and 2 from J, leaving 9 bases between them. This CDR3 region has 13 residues.

The gene calls are TRBV27 and TRBJ2-4, with TRBD2 identical over 11 bases. CDR3 length equals 19 residues. The germline V gene has CDR1 MNHEY and CDR2 SMNVEV (reference sequence). The V segment lost 5 bases and the J segment 0 bases; nucleotides outside the gene matches: 12. CDR3 bases: TGTGCCAGCAGTCCCCTCCCACTAGCGGGGGAACTAGCCAAAAACATTCAGTACTTC. It yields the protein CASSPLPLAGELAKNIQYF.

The rearrangement joins TRBV27 to TRBJ2-5, with D unclear. Germline V CDR1 and CDR2: MNHEY, SMNVEV (reference sequence). Trimming took 0 bases from V and 1 from J, leaving 6 bases between them. This CDR3 comprises 14 residues. This chain's CDR3 is CASSLSATQETQYF. CDR3 coding DNA: TGTGCCAGCAGTTTATCAGCTACCCAAGAGACCCAGTACTTC.

The chain has TRBV2 and TRBJ1-5; D remains unclear. The CDR3 contains 15 residues. V lost 4 bases, J lost 0 bases, and 10 bases lay in between. Germline V gene lookup returns CDR1 SNHLY and CDR2 FYNNEI. The CDR3 is CASSVTGSSNQPQHF. CDR3 sequence (DNA): TGTGCCAGCAGTGTAACGGGGTCTAGCAATCAGCCCCAGCATTTT.

This chain joins TRBV7-2 and TRBJ1-2, with D perhaps TRBD1 (6 bases). The germline V gene encodes CDR1 SGHTA and CDR2 FQGNSA. V was cut by 5 bases and J by 2 bases, with 12 bases left in between. The CDR3 is 14 residues long. The CDR3 reads CASSARQANYGYTF. DNA of the CDR3: TGTGCCAGCAGCGCACGACAGGCGAACTATGGCTACACCTTC.

The genes are TRBV30 and TRBJ1-2, with D possibly matching TRBD1 (5 bases). The germline CDR1 and CDR2 sequences are GTSNPN and SVGIG (reference sequence). CDR3 length equals 13 residues. Between the trimmed V and J ends, which lost 1 base and 2 bases, there was a span of 8 bases. Here the CDR3 DNA reads TGTGCCTGGAGTGCGGGGGAGAACTATGGCTACACCTTC. Translated, it gives CAWSAGENYGYTF.

The chain employs TRBV6-5 and TRBJ1-1; 11 bases map to TRBD1. The CDR3 extends over 13 amino acids. Germline V lookup: CDR1 MNHEY, CDR2 SVGAGI. V lost 8 bases, J lost 5 bases, and 4 bases stayed unmatched. In nucleotides, the CDR3 is TGTGCCAGCCACAGGGACAGGGGGACTGAAGCTTTCTTT. This encodes CASHRDRGTEAFF.

In its sample, this clone was seen a few times. The chain carries TRBV4-3 and TRBJ1-5; tentative D call: TRBD1 (5 bases). The CDR3 runs to 15 residues. In germline, CDR1 is LGHNA, CDR2 YSLEER. V lost 0 bases, J lost 4 bases, and 10 bases lay in between. CDR3 sequence: CASSQDRQGNQPQHF. The DNA for the CDR3 is TGCGCCAGCAGCCAAGATAGGCAGGGTAATCAGCCCCAGCATTTT.

This clone was recorded only once. This chain uses TRBV18 with TRBJ2-7; tentatively, D is TRBD1 (5 bases). There are 14 residues in the CDR3. Looked up from germline, CDR1 is KGHSH and CDR2 is LQKENI. The V and J ends lost 3 bases and 4 bases respectively, with 13 bases between them. CDR3 nucleotides: TGTGCCAGCTCACCTAGACAGACGTGGTACGAGCAGTACTTC. This translates into CASSPRQTWYEQYF. The complete variable domain, with remaining parts taken from reference TRBV18 and TRBJ2-7, reads NAGVMQNPRHLVRRRGQEARLRCSPMKGHSHVYWYRQLPEEGLKFMVYLQKENIIDESGMPKERFSAEFPKEGPSILRIQQVVRGDSAAYFCASSPRQTWYEQYFGPGTRLTVT.

In this sample, this clone turned up a few times. This chain joins TRBV28 and TRBJ2-5; D ambiguous. The germline V gene encodes CDR1 MDHEN and CDR2 SYDVKM. With 3 bases removed from V and 5 bases from J, the gap between germline ends came to 13 bases. This CDR3 contains 14 residues. This chain's CDR3 is CASSFQVVSETQYF. CDR3 in DNA: TGTGCCAGCAGTTTCCAGGTCGTTTCGGAGACCCAGTACTTC. Full variable domain (missing parts from reference TRBV28 and TRBJ2-5): DVKVTQSSRYLVKRTGEKVFLECVQDMDHENMFWYRQDPGLGLRLIYFSYDVKMKEKGDIPEGYSVSREKKERFSLILESASTNQTSMYLCASSFQVVSETQYFGPGTRLLVL.